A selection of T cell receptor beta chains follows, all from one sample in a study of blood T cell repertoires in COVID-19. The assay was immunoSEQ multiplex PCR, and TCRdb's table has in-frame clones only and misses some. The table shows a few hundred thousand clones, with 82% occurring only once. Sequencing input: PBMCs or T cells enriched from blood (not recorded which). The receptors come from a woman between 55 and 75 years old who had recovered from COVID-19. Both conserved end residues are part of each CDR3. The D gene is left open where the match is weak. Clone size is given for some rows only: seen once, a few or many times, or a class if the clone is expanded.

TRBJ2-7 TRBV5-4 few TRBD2 CASSLDLADFYEQYF TGTGCCAGCAGCTTGGATCTAGCGGACTTCTACGAGCAGTACTTC
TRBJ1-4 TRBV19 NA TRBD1 CASTRIQGAGEKLFF TGTGCCAGTACCCGTATACAGGGGGCGGGTGAAAAACTGTTTTTT
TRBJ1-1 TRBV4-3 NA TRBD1 CASSRTGGARDEAFF TGCGCCAGCAGCCGGACAGGGGGCGCTCGGGATGAAGCTTTCTTT
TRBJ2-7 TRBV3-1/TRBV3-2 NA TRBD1 CASSQPGQGSLEQYF TGTGCCAGCAGCCAGCCGGGACAGGGCTCTCTCGAGCAGTACTTC
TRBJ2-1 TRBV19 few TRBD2 CASQGLAESYYNEQFF TGTGCCAGCCAGGGACTAGCGGAATCTTACTACAATGAGCAGTTCTTC
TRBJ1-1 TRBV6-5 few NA CASTPGGGRTEAFF TGTGCCAGCACCCCCGGTGGGGGGAGGACTGAAGCTTTCTTT
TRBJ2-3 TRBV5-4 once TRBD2 CASSWLAETDTQYF TGTGCCAGCAGCTGGCTAGCGGAAACAGATACGCAGTATTTT
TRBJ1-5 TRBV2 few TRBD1 CASTGVIGFQPQHF TGTGCCAGTACAGGGGTTATCGGGTTTCAGCCCCAGCATTTT
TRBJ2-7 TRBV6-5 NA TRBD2 CASYSISGGPYEQYF TGTGCCAGCTATTCAATTAGCGGGGGCCCCTACGAGCAGTACTTC
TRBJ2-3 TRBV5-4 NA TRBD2 CASSLLGGTQYF TGTGCCAGCAGCTTACTGGGGGGGACGCAGTATTTT
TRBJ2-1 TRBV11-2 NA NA CASSLVASYNEQFF TGTGCCAGCAGCTTAGTTGCCAGTTACAATGAGCAGTTCTTC
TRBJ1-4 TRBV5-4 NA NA CASSLAGGREKLFF TGTGCCAGCAGCTTAGCGGGGGGCAGAGAAAAACTGTTTTTT
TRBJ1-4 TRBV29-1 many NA CSVAMGAGNEKLFF TGCAGCGTGGCTATGGGGGCCGGTAATGAAAAACTGTTTTTT
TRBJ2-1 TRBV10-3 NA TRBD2 CAISPVAGEGNEQFF TGTGCCATCAGCCCTGTAGCGGGAGAGGGGAATGAGCAGTTCTTC
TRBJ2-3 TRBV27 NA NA CASSLLSSSSTDTQYF TGTGCCAGCAGTTTATTGTCTAGCAGTAGCACAGATACGCAGTATTTT
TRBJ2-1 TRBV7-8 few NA CASSPQQGRDGEQFF TGTGCCAGCAGCCCCCAGCAGGGGCGCGACGGTGAGCAGTTCTTC
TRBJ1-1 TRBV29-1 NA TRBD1 CSVGQGVNTEAFF TGCAGCGTTGGGCAGGGGGTGAACACTGAAGCTTTCTTT
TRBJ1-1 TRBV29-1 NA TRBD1 CSVATGGGTEAFF TGCAGCGTTGCGACAGGGGGCGGAACTGAAGCTTTCTTT
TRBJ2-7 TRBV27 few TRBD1 CASSPRQGSEQYF TGTGCCAGCAGTCCACGACAGGGCAGCGAGCAGTACTTC